This paragraph reports one T cell receptor (beta chain). Its antigen remains unidentified. These data are taken from a study of blood T cells in healthy people across ages. Turning to the study itself: Template switching retrieved approximately one barcoded beta molecule for each two T cells. Whole-study findings and limits: Without sorted subsets, naive and antigen-experienced compartments could not be conclusively compared.

Next came a second PCR, run for about 7 to 12 cycles, which used a sample-barcoded 5' primer along with a J-beta primer mix. TCRdb itself ran the 5' RACE reads through MiXCR, one entry per CDR3 protein. The sample yields 1.2 million to 1.5 million distinct CDR3 sequences, around 59% seen once. The germline V and J ends were trimmed by 1 base and 6 bases, with 11 bases remaining between them. The germline gives CDR1 SGDLS, CDR2 YYNGEE. CDR3 length equals 14 residues. Peripheral blood was drawn, approximately 10 milliliters per donor. The specimen sequenced was blood. The source of this sequence is a young man in good health. This chain uses TRBV9 with TRBJ2-4; possible D gene TRBD1, 6 bases. The CDR3 nucleotides read TGTGCCAGCAGCGTATACGTCAGGGGAAACATTCAGTACTTC. This encodes CASSVYVRGNIQYF.